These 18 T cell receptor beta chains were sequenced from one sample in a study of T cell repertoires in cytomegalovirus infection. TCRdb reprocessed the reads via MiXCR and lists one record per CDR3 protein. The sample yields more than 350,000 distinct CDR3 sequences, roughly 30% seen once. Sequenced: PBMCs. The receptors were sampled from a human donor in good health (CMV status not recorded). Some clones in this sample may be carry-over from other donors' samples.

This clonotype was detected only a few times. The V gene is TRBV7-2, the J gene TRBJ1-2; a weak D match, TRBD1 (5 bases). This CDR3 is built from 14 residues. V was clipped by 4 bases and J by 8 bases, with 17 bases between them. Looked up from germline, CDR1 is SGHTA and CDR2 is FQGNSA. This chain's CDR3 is CASSSTGTLGGYTF. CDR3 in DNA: TGTGCCAGCAGCTCCACCGGGACGCTCGGGGGCTACACCTTC.

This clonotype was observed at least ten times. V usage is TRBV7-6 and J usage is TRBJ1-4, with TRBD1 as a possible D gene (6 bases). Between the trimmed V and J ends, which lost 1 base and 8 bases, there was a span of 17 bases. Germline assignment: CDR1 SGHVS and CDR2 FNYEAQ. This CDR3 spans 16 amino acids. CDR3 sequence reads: CASSLGSGALGEKLFF. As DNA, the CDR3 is TGTGCCAGCAGCTTAGGGTCGGGGGCTTTAGGGGAAAAACTGTTTTTT. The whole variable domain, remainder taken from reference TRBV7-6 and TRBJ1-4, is GAGVSQSPRYKVTKRGQDVALRCDPISGHVSLYWYRQALGQGPEFLTYFNYEAQQDKSGLPNDRFSAERPEGSISTLTIQRTEQRDSAMYRCASSLGSGALGEKLFFGSGTQLSVL.

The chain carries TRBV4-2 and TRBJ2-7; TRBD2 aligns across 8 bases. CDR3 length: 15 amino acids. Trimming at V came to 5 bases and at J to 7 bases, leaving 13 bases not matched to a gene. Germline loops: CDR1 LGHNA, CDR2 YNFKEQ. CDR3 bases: TGTGCCAGCAGCGAATTAGCGGGGACGCCCGGGGAGCAGTACTTC. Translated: CASSELAGTPGEQYF.

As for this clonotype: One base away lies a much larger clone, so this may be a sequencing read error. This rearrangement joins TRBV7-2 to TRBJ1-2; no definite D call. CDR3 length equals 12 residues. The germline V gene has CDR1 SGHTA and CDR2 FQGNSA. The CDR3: CSSGNGPTGYTF. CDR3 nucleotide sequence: TGTTCCAGCGGGAACGGCCCTACGGGCTACACCTTC.

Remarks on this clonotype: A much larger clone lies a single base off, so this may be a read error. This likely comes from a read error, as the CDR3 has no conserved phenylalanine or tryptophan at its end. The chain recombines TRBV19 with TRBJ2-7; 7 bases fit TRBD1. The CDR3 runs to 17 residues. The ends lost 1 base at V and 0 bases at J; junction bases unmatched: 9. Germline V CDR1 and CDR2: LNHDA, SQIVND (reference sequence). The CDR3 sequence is CASSIVVVGQSSYEQYC. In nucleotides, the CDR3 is TGTGCCAGTAGTATAGTCGTGGTGGGACAGAGCTCCTACGAGCAGTACTGC.

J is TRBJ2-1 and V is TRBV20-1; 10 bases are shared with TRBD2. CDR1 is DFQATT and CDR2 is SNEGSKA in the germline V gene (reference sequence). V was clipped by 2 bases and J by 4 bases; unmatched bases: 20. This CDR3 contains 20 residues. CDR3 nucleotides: TGCAGTGCTAGATTTGCCCCCTCGGTTACCGGACTAGCGGAGTACAATGAGCAGTTCTTC. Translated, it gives CSARFAPSVTGLAEYNEQFF.

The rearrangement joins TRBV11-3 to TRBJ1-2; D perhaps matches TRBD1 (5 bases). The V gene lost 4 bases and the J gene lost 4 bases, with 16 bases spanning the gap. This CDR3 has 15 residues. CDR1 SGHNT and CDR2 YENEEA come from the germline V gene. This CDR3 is CASSSNRPSTYGYTF. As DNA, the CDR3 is TGTGCCAGCAGCTCAAACAGGCCTTCTACCTATGGCTACACCTTC.

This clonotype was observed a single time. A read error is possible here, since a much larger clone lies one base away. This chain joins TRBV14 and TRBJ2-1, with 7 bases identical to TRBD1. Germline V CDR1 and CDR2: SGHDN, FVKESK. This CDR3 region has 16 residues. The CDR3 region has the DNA TGTGACAGCAGCCTTACAGGGGCCACCACCTACAATGAGCAGTTCTTC. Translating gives CDSSLTGATTYNEQFF. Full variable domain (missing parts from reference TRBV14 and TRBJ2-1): EAGVTQFPSHSVIEKGQTVTLRCDPISGHDNLYWYRRVMGKEIKFLLHFVKESKQDESGMPNNRFLAERTGGTYSTLKVQPAELEDSGVYFCDSSLTGATTYNEQFFGPGTRLTVL.

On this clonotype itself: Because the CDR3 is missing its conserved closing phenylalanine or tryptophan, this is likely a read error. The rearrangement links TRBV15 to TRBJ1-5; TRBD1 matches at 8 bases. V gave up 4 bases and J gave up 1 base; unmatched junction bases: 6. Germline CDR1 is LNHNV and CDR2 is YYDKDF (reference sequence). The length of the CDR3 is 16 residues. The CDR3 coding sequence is TGTGCCACCAGCACAAGGACAGGGAAAAGCAATCAGCCCCAGCATCTT. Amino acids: CATSTRTGKSNQPQHL.

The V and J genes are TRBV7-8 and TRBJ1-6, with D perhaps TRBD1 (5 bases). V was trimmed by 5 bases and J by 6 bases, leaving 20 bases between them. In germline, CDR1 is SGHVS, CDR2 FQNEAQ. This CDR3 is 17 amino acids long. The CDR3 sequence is CASSAGPRYRLNSPLHF. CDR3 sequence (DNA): TGTGCCAGCAGCGCCGGCCCCCGGTACAGGCTTAATTCACCCCTCCACTTT.

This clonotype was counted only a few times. CDR3 bases: TGTGCCAGCATGACAGCAACTAATGAAAAACTGTTTTTT. Translating it yields CASMTATNEKLFF. This chain joins TRBV28 and TRBJ1-4; possible D gene TRBD1, 5 bases. V shed 7 bases and J shed 0 bases, with 6 bases lying between them. CDR3 length equals 13 residues. Germline CDR1 reads MDHEN; CDR2 reads SYDVKM.

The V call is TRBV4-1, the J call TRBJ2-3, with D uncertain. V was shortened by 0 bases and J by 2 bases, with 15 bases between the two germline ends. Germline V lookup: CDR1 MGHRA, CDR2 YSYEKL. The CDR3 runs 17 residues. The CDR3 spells CASSQDRISPLTDTQYF. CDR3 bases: TGCGCCAGCAGCCAAGACAGAATATCCCCTCTCACAGATACGCAGTATTTT.

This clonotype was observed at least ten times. The CDR3 bases are TGTGCCAGCAGGCGACTAGCGGGGGCCTTCAATGAGCAGTTCTTC. It translates to CASRRLAGAFNEQFF. The chain uses TRBV6-2 or TRBV6-3 and TRBJ2-1; 12 bases fit TRBD2. From germline, CDR1 is MNHEY and CDR2 SVGEGT. V was pared by 6 bases and J by 6 bases, with 6 bases of the junction left unmatched. The CDR3 has 15 residues.

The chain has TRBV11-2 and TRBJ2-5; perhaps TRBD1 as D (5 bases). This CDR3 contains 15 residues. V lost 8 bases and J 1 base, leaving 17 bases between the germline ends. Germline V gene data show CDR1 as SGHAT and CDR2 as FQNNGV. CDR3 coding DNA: TGTGCCAGCCGCCCCCCAGGGTACGGCCAAGAGACCCAGTACTTC. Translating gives CASRPPGYGQETQYF.

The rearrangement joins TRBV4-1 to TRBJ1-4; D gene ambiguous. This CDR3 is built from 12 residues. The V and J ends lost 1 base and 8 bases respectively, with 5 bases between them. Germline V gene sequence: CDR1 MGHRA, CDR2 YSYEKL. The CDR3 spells CASSQGIEKLFF. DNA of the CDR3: TGCGCCAGCAGCCAAGGAATCGAAAAACTGTTTTTT.

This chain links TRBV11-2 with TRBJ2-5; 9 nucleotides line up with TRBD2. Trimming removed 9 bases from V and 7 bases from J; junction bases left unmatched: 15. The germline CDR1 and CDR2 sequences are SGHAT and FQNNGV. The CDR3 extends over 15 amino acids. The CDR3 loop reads CASIAGERGAGTQYF. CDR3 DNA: TGTGCCAGTATCGCGGGCGAGCGGGGGGCCGGGACCCAGTACTTC.

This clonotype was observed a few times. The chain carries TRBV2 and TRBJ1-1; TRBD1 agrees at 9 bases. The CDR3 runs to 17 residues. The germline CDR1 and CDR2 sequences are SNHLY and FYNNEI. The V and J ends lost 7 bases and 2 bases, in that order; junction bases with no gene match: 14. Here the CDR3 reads CASKLISGQGINTEAFF. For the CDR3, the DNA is TGTGCCAGCAAGCTGATTTCGGGACAGGGAATAAACACTGAAGCTTTCTTT.

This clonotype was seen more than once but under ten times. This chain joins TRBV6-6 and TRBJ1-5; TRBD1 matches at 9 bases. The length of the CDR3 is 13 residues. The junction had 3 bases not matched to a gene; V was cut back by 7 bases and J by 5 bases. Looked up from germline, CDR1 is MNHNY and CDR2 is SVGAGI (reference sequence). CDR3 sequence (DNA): TGTGCCAGCACCGGACAGGGGTATCAGCCCCAGCATTTT. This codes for CASTGQGYQPQHF.